Following are 6 T cell receptor beta chains from one sample sequenced in a study of T cell clonotyping in hematopoietic cell transplantation. TCRdb's copy holds only in-frame clones and misses some; the assay was immunoSEQ multiplex PCR. The table includes roughly 13,000 clones, around 90% detected once. The material was PBMCs, obtained 100 days after allogeneic stem cell transplant. The origin of the receptors is a female patient between 50 and 59 years old who had an allogeneic stem cell transplant from an unrelated donor, so the T cells may come from the graft donor. Some clones in this sample may be carry-over from other donors' samples.

CDR3: CASSEIRGGYTF. The DNA for the CDR3 is TGTGCCAGCAGTGAAATTAGGGGGGGCTACACCTTC. V is TRBV25-1 and J is TRBJ1-2; tentatively, D is TRBD1 (6 bases). CDR1 MGHDK and CDR2 SYGVNS come from the germline V gene. V was pared by 2 bases and J by 8 bases, with 9 bases between. The CDR3 loop spans 12 amino acids.

The chain carries TRBV15 and TRBJ2-7; D possibly uses TRBD1 or TRBD2 (5 bases each). This CDR3 contains 18 residues. Germline V gives CDR1 LNHNV, CDR2 YYDKDF (reference sequence). Trimming shortened V by 1 base and J by 3 bases, and 22 bases separated the two germline ends. CDR3 DNA sequence: TGTGCCACCAGCAGAGGGGGACCTCGGGGCGGGCGCCTCTACGAGCAGTACTTC. Its protein is CATSRGGPRGGRLYEQYF.

V usage is TRBV13 and J usage is TRBJ1-1; D possibly corresponds to TRBD1 (6 bases). Germline loops: CDR1 PRHDT, CDR2 FYEKMQ (reference sequence). V lost 1 base, J lost 1 base, and 7 bases lay in between. The CDR3 contains 14 residues. The CDR3 region has the DNA TGTGCCAGCAGCTTAGTGGACAGGAACACTGAAGCTTTCTTT. Translation: CASSLVDRNTEAFF.

The gene calls are TRBV7-9 and TRBJ2-3, with 8 bases lining up with TRBD2. This CDR3 region has 15 residues. Germline V gene data show CDR1 as SEHNR and CDR2 as FQNEAQ (reference sequence). Losses at the gene ends were 5 bases for V and 0 bases for J; bases not matched to a gene: 4. The CDR3 loop reads CASSRGRPSTDTQYF. In nucleotides, the CDR3 is TGTGCCAGCAGCCGCGGGAGGCCTAGCACAGATACGCAGTATTTT.

This chain uses TRBV30 with TRBJ1-5, with 9 bases fitting TRBD1. V gave up 2 bases and J gave up 5 bases; unmatched junction bases: 7. There are 15 residues in the CDR3. Per germline, CDR1 GTSNPN and CDR2 SVGIG (reference sequence). The CDR3 DNA sequence: TGTGCCTGGAGTCAAGGGACAGGGAGAGATCAGCCCCAGCATTTT. It specifies CAWSQGTGRDQPQHF. Based on the CDR3 plus reference TRBV30 and TRBJ1-5, the full variable domain is SQTIHQWPATLVQPVGSPLSLECTVEGTSNPNLYWYRQAAGRGLQLLFYSVGIGQISSEVPQNLSASRPQDRQFILSSKKLLLSDSGFYLCAWSQGTGRDQPQHFGDGTRLSIL.

The CDR3 DNA follows: TGTGCCAGCAGCCTTCAGAGGGAAAAACTGTTTTTT. Amino acids: CASSLQREKLFF. The V gene is TRBV14, the J gene TRBJ1-4; the D is unclear. V dropped 4 bases and J dropped 8 bases, with 8 bases sitting between them. This CDR3 is 12 amino acids long. Germline CDR1 is SGHDN and CDR2 is FVKESK. Complete variable domain (other parts from reference TRBV14 and TRBJ1-4): EAGVTQFPSHSVIEKGQTVTLRCDPISGHDNLYWYRRVMGKEIKFLLHFVKESKQDESGMPNNRFLAERTGGTYSTLKVQPAELEDSGVYFCASSLQREKLFFGSGTQLSVL.